This T cell receptor beta chain is drawn from a study of T cells in localized non-small cell lung cancer. Germline lookup yields CDR1 SGHVS and CDR2 FNYEAQ. The CDR3 sequence is 16 residues long. The V and J ends lost 0 bases and 0 bases respectively, with 9 bases between them. Libraries were prepared by immunoSEQ multiplex PCR; TCRdb keeps only in-frame clonotypes and omits some of them. The data hold about 11,000 clones, with roughly four fifths observed a single time. A word on this clone: Other DNA sequences in this specimen translate into the identical CDR3.

The chain is built from TRBV7-6 and TRBJ1-3; no definite D call. Sequenced here: peripheral blood mononuclear cells, sampled before any cancer treatment. The clonotype comes from a female donor of 60 years or more with stage II lung adenocarcinoma. In nucleotides, the CDR3 is TGTGCCAGCAGCTTAGCGGACCCGAGCTCTGGAAACACCATATATTTT. Translated: CASSLADPSSGNTIYF.